The 6 T cell receptor beta chains below were found in one sample sequenced in a study of synovial regulatory T cells in juvenile arthritis. TCRdb's copy holds only in-frame clones and misses some; the assay was immunoSEQ multiplex PCR. The table counts 9,500 to 10,000 clones; about 1.7% lies in the top ten. For these receptors, no antigen is known. The study, taken as a whole, reports: Compared with other blood Treg cells, inflammation-associated Treg cells had reduced TCR diversity.

Sequenced: Treg cells from blood. Subset here: HLA-DR+ inflammation-associated blood Treg cells. The receptors here all came from a donor younger than 30 with juvenile idiopathic arthritis.

The chain employs TRBV29-1 and TRBJ1-6. The CDR3 is made up of 13 amino acids. No DNA was logged. Germline lookup yields CDR1 SQVTM and CDR2 ANQGSEA. CDR3 sequence: CGAEEGYNSPLHF.

This rearrangement joins TRBV27 to TRBJ1-6; TCRdb's D gene call, TRBD1, goes unchecked for lack of DNA. This CDR3 has 13 amino acids. There is no recorded DNA. Germline values: CDR1 MNHEY, CDR2 SMNVEV (reference sequence). The CDR3 region is CASKPGSRSPLHF.

The rearrangement joins TRBV28 to TRBJ1-2; the D call of TRBD1 rests on TCRdb alone, since no DNA is present to check it. In germline, CDR1 is MDHEN, CDR2 SYDVKM. CDR3 length: 12 amino acids. The nucleotide record is missing. CDR3 in amino acids: CASSSRVYGYTF.

The rearrangement links TRBV6-5 to TRBJ1-1. Germline assignment: CDR1 MNHEY and CDR2 SVGAGI. The CDR3 loop spans 15 amino acids. No DNA sequence was recorded. The CDR3 loop is CASSYSVGVSTEAFF.

The CDR3 reads CASSLNGPDPIYEQYF. This chain uses TRBV7-3 with TRBJ2-7. This CDR3 comprises 16 residues. The DNA is unrecorded. Germline CDR1 is SGHTA and CDR2 is FQGTGA. Using reference TRBV7-3 and TRBJ2-7 for the parts outside the CDR3, the full variable domain is GAGVSQTPSNKVTEKGKYVELRCDPISGHTALYWYRQSLGQGPEFLIYFQGTGAADDSGLPNDRFFAVRPEGSVSTLKIQRTERGDSAVYLCASSLNGPDPIYEQYFGPGTRLTVT.

Measured by frequency, this clone is medium-sized. The V gene is TRBV4-3, the J gene TRBJ1-6; the D call from TCRdb, TRBD1, cannot be confirmed without DNA. Germline CDR1 is LGHNA and CDR2 is YSLEER. The CDR3 loop spans 16 amino acids. No DNA is listed. CDR3 in amino acids: CASSQVARTDNSPLHF.